The present T cell receptor (beta chain) was sequenced within a study of CD8 T cells in ankylosing spondylitis. Germline V lookup: CDR1 DFQATT, CDR2 SNEGSKA (reference sequence). The CDR3 runs 14 residues. Trimming removed 2 bases from V and 7 bases from J; junction bases left unmatched: 8. This clonotype was counted a few times. Antigen: not known. TCRdb passed the 5' RACE reads through MiXCR, listing each CDR3 protein once. The data show roughly 280,000 distinct CDR3 sequences, with 15% to 20% seen just once and less than 9.5% held by the top ten. Study findings and constraints: Earlier literature documents some of the motif variants in reactive arthritis synovial fluid and blood. Matched synovial fluid from ankylosing spondylitis patients was reported to be enriched for disease-linked clones.

Sequencing used blood, either unsorted or a sorted T cell fraction (not recorded which). The source is a male donor with ankylosing spondylitis or in good health (not recorded which). The chain combines TRBV20-1 with TRBJ2-4, with 7 positions matching TRBD1. The CDR3 DNA reads TGCAGTGCTAGACACCAAGGGGGCGCGAACATTCAGTACTTC. Translating gives CSARHQGGANIQYF.